The rows below give T cell receptor beta chains drawn from one sample of a study of blood T cell repertoires in COVID-19. Sequencing was performed with immunoSEQ multiplex PCR; in TCRdb, only in-frame clones are kept and a portion is missing. The table records some 76,000 clones, about nine tenths of them present only once. The sample consisted of peripheral blood. These receptors were collected from a woman younger than 35 with acute or convalescent COVID-19. Both conserved end residues are part of each CDR3. The D gene is left open where the match is weak. Where a row states a size, it is once, few, many or the class of an expanded clone; other rows omit it.

V	size	J	D	DNA	CDR3
TRBV12-3/TRBV12-4	.	TRBJ1-2	.	TGTGCCAGCAGCCTACTGGACTATGGCTACACCTTC	CASSLLDYGYTF
TRBV6-5	.	TRBJ1-5	TRBD1	TGTGCCAGCAGTTTTGACAGGGCAAGCAATCAGCCCCAGCATTTT	CASSFDRASNQPQHF
TRBV28	.	TRBJ1-1	TRBD1	TGTGCCAGCAGGTTCGGACAGGACACGAACACTGAAGCTTTCTTT	CASRFGQDTNTEAFF
TRBV15	.	TRBJ2-7	.	TGTGCCACCAGCAGAGATCTTGTCGGGGTGGGGAGCTCCTACGAGCAGTACTTC	CATSRDLVGVGSSYEQYF
TRBV12-2	.	TRBJ2-6	.	TGTGCAAGTCGCTTCGGACAGGGAAGGTCTTCTGGGGCCAACGTCCTGACTTTC	CASRFGQGRSSGANVLTF
TRBV7-9	.	TRBJ2-5	TRBD2	TGTGCCAGCAGCTTAGGACTAGCGGGAGGGCTAGGGTCTCAAGAGACCCAGTACTTC	CASSLGLAGGLGSQETQYF
TRBV11-2	.	TRBJ1-2	.	TGTGCCAGCAGCCCAATTGATGAGCGCTATGGCTACACCTTC	CASSPIDERYGYTF
TRBV24-1	.	TRBJ2-5	TRBD2	TGTGCCACCAGTGAGATACTAGCGAGGGAGACCCAGTACTTC	CATSEILARETQYF
TRBV5-1	once	TRBJ2-4	TRBD1	TGCGCCAGCAGCCTCGACAGGGAGATGAGCATTCAGTACTTC	CASSLDREMSIQYF
TRBV5-1	.	TRBJ1-3	.	TGCGCCAGCAGCCCCGGGGGGGGAAGCTCTGGAAACACCATATATTTT	CASSPGGGSSGNTIYF
TRBV5-1	.	TRBJ1-4	TRBD1	TGCGCCAGCAGCCAAACCCCGGGACAGGGGTTTGAAAAACTGTTTTTT	CASSQTPGQGFEKLFF
TRBV6-1	.	TRBJ1-1	.	TGTGCCAGCAGTGAAGCGGGAGGGCAGGGCGGCACTGAAGCTTTCTTT	CASSEAGGQGGTEAFF
TRBV5-6	.	TRBJ2-1	TRBD1	TGTGCCAGCAGCTTGGGGGACAGGATGGTCAATGAGCAGTTCTTC	CASSLGDRMVNEQFF
TRBV7-2	.	TRBJ2-7	TRBD1	TGTGCCAGCGAACAGGGGTACGAGCAGTACTTC	CASEQGYEQYF
TRBV5-6	.	TRBJ1-2	.	TGTGCCAGCAGTTTAGTATCAGGGAACTATGGCTACACCTTC	CASSLVSGNYGYTF
TRBV7-2	.	TRBJ2-5	TRBD2	TGTGCCAGCAGCTTCGGGGGGGCTGGGGAGACCCAGTACTTC	CASSFGGAGETQYF
TRBV4-3	.	TRBJ2-2	.	TGCGCCAGCAGCCAATTCACTAATGACGGGGAGCTGTTTTTT	CASSQFTNDGELFF
TRBV3-1/TRBV3-2	.	TRBJ1-2	.	TGTGCCAGCAGCCAGACACAGGGTAAATACGGCTACACCTTC	CASSQTQGKYGYTF
TRBV4-1	.	TRBJ1-4	TRBD1	TGCGCCAGCAGCCACAAACAGGGGGCGCACGAAAAACTGTTTTTT	CASSHKQGAHEKLFF
TRBV19	.	TRBJ2-1	TRBD2	TGTGCCAGTATGAAGCTAGCGGGAGAAAGGAGCTCCTACAATGAGCAGTTCTTC	CASMKLAGERSSYNEQFF
TRBV7-9	few	TRBJ1-1	TRBD1	TGTGCCAGCAGCCCGGGACAGGACTTGAACACTGAAGCTTTCTTT	CASSPGQDLNTEAFF
TRBV6-5	.	TRBJ1-3	.	TGTGCCAGCAGTTACTCACCAGGGTCTGGAAACACCATATATTTT	CASSYSPGSGNTIYF
TRBV5-1	few	TRBJ2-1	.	TGCGCCAGCAGAGGGCCAACCCTAGGGGACAATGAGCAGTTCTTC	CASRGPTLGDNEQFF
TRBV12-3/TRBV12-4	.	TRBJ2-1	TRBD2	TGTGCCAGCAGTTATTTAGCGGGTGTCAACCAGTTCTTC	CASSYLAGVNQFF
TRBV7-8	.	TRBJ1-6	.	TGTGCCAGCAGCTTAGTGGGGAGCTATAATTCACCCCTCCACTTT	CASSLVGSYNSPLHF
TRBV4-1	.	TRBJ1-1	.	TGCGCCAGCAGAGCCACTCAGGGAGGGCCCACTGAAGCTTTCTTT	CASRATQGGPTEAFF
TRBV5-8	.	TRBJ2-1	.	TGTGCCAGCAGCTTGGGTTGGGCGGGCAATGAGCAGTTCTTC	CASSLGWAGNEQFF
TRBV5-5	.	TRBJ2-5	TRBD2	TGTGCCAGCAGCGCGACCGGGACTAGGGCCTTCGGAGAGACCCAGTACTTC	CASSATGTRAFGETQYF
TRBV5-1	.	TRBJ1-1	TRBD1	TGCGCCAGCAGCTTGGCCCAGGGGGCGTCTGAAGCTTTCTTT	CASSLAQGASEAFF
TRBV7-2	.	TRBJ1-5	.	TGTGCCAGCAGCTTAGAACAGGGCCAGCCCCAGCATTTT	CASSLEQGQPQHF
TRBV10-3	.	TRBJ2-2	TRBD2	TGTGCCATCAGTGAGCCAACCTCTAGCGGGAGGGCCTTTCCGGGGGAGCTGTTTTTT	CAISEPTSSGRAFPGELFF
TRBV4-2	.	TRBJ1-2	.	TGTGCCAGCAGCCAAGCGGCAGGGCGCCCCTATGGCTACACCTTC	CASSQAAGRPYGYTF
TRBV19	few	TRBJ1-1	TRBD1	TGTGCCAGTACCCGGACAGGTTACAACACTGAAGCTTTCTTT	CASTRTGYNTEAFF
TRBV5-4	.	TRBJ2-7	TRBD2	TGTGCCACCAGCCGACTAGCGGGGGGCTACGAGCAGTACTTC	CATSRLAGGYEQYF
TRBV5-1	.	TRBJ2-1	TRBD2	TGCGCCAGCAGCTTGGACGGGGGGGCTCTCTACAATGAGCAGTTCTTC	CASSLDGGALYNEQFF
TRBV6-1	.	TRBJ1-2	TRBD1	TGTGCCAGCAGTGAAGGGGCAGGGGGCGGTTATGGCTACACCTTC	CASSEGAGGGYGYTF
TRBV30	.	TRBJ1-4	.	TGTGCCTCTCATCGGAGGGGCACTAATGAAAAACTGTTTTTT	CASHRRGTNEKLFF
TRBV27	.	TRBJ1-2	.	TGTGCCAGCAGTTTATCGCCGGGGGGGGCATATGGCTACACCTTC	CASSLSPGGAYGYTF
TRBV3-1/TRBV3-2	.	TRBJ2-1	.	TGTGCCAGCAGCCAAGAAAGGGAGTGGATCGAAAGTGGCAATGAGCAGTTCTTC	CASSQEREWIESGNEQFF
TRBV5-1	once	TRBJ2-2	TRBD2	TGCGCCAGCAGCCCGCGACTAGCGGGGGGCGGGAACACCGGGGAGCTGTTTTTT	CASSPRLAGGGNTGELFF
TRBV2	once	TRBJ1-2	.	TGTGCCAGCAGTGTTTCAGGGGAGATCTATGGCTACACCTTC	CASSVSGEIYGYTF
TRBV11-2	once	TRBJ2-1	.	TGTGCCACAGCGGGCGTAAGGGGTGAGCAGTTCTTC	CATAGVRGEQFF
TRBV18	.	TRBJ1-1	.	TGTGCCAGCTCTCAGCGACAGAAGGTGGACACTGAAGCTTTCTTT	CASSQRQKVDTEAFF
TRBV25-1	.	TRBJ2-5	TRBD2	TGTGCCAGCAGTCTAGCGGGAGGTGGGACCCAGTACTTC	CASSLAGGGTQYF
TRBV19	.	TRBJ2-3	.	TGTGCCACCGGTACAGATACGCAGTATTTT	CATGTDTQYF
TRBV6-6	.	TRBJ1-1	.	TGTGCCAGCTCCGCGGGGGGTACGAACACTGAAGCTTTCTTT	CASSAGGTNTEAFF
TRBV27	.	TRBJ2-7	.	TGTGCCAGCATGGGGAGTGCCTACGAGCAGTACTTC	CASMGSAYEQYF
TRBV4-2	.	TRBJ1-2	.	TGTGCCAGCAGCCAAGAGGTACAGGGTTTATATGGCTACACCTTC	CASSQEVQGLYGYTF
TRBV6-6	once	TRBJ1-5	TRBD1	TGTGCCAGCAGTGGACAGGGGTGGATCAATCAGCCCCAGCATTTT	CASSGQGWINQPQHF